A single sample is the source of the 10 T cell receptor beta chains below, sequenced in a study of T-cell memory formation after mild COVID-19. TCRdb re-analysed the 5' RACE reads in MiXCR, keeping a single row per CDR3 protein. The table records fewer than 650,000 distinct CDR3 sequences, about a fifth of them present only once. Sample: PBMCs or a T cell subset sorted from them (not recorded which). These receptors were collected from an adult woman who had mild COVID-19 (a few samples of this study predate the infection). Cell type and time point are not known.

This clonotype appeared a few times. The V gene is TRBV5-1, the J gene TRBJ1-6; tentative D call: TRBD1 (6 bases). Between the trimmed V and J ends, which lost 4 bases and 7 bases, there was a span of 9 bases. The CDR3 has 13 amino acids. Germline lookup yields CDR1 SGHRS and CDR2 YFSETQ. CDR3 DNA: TGCGCCAGCAGCACCGGACAGAATTCACCCCTCCACTTT. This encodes CASSTGQNSPLHF.

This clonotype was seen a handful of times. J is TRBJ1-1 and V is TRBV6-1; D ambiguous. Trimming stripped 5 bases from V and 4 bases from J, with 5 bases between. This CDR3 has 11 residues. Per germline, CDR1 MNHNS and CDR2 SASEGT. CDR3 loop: CASSLPTEAFF. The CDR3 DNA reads TGTGCCAGCAGTTTGCCCACTGAAGCTTTCTTT.

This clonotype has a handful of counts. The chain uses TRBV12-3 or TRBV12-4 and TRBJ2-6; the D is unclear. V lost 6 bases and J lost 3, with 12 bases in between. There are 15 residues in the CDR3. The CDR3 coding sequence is TGTGCCAGCAGCCCGGTTGGGCTTGGGGCCAACGTCCTGACTTTC. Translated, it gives CASSPVGLGANVLTF.

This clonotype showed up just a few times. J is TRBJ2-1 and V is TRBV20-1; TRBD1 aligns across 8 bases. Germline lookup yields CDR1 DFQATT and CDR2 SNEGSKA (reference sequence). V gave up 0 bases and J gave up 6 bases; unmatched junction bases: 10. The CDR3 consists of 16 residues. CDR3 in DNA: TGCAGTGCTAGAGACCGCGACAGGGGATTAACCAATGAGCAGTTCTTC. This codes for CSARDRDRGLTNEQFF.

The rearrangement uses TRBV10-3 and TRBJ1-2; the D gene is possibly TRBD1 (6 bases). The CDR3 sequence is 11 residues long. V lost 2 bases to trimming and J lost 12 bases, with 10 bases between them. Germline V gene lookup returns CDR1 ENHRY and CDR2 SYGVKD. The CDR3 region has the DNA TGTGCCATCAGTGAGGGGGGGGCCCACACCTTC. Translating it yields CAISEGGAHTF.

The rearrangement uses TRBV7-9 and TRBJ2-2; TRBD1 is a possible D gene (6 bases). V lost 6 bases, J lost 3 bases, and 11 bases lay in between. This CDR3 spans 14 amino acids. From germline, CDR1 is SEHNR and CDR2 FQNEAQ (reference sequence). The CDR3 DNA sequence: TGTGCCAGCAGGAAGGACAGCGACACCGGGGAGCTGTTTTTT. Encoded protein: CASRKDSDTGELFF.

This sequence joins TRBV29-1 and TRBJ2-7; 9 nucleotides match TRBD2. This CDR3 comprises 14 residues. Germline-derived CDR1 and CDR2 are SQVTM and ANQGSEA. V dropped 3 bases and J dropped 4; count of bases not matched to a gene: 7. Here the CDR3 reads CSVEQGGGAYEQYF. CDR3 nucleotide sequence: TGCAGCGTTGAGCAAGGCGGGGGGGCATACGAGCAGTACTTC.

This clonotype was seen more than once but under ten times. The CDR3 DNA follows: TGCAGTGCTACACTAGCGGGGGCAACCTACAATGAGCAGTTCTTC. Translating gives CSATLAGATYNEQFF. The rearrangement joins TRBV20-1 to TRBJ2-1, with 11 positions matching TRBD2. Trimming cost V 4 bases and J 2 bases; bases outside gene matches: 4. Germline loops: CDR1 DFQATT, CDR2 SNEGSKA (reference sequence). CDR3 length: 15 amino acids.

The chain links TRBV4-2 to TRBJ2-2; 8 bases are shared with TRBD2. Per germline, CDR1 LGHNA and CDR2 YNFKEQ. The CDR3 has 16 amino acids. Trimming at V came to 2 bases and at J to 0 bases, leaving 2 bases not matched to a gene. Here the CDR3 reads CASSQPAGANTGELFF. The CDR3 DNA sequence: TGTGCCAGCAGCCAACCAGCGGGGGCGAACACCGGGGAGCTGTTTTTT.

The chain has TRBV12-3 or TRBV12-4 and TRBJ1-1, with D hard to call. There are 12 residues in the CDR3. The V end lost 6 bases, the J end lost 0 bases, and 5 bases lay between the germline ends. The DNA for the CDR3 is TGTGCCAGCAGGGATATGAACACTGAAGCTTTCTTT. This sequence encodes CASRDMNTEAFF.